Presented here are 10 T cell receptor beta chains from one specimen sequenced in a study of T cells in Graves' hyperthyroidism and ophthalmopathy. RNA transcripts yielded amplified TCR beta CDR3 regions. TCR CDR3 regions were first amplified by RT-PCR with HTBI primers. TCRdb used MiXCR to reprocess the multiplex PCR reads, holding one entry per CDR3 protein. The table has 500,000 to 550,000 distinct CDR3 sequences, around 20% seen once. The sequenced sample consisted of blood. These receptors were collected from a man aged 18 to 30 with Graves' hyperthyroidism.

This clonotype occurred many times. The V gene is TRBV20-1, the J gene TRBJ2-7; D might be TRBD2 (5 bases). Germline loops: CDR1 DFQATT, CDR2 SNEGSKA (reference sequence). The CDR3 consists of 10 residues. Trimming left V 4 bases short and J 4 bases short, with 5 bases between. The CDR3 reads CSATGYEQYF. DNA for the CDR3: TGCAGTGCTACGGGGTACGAGCAGTACTTC.

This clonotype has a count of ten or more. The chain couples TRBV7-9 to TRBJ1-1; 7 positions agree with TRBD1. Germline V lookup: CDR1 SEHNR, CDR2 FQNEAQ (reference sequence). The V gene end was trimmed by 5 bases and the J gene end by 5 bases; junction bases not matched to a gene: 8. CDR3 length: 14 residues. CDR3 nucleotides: TGTGCCAGCAGCCCCACCCAGGGGGGTACTGAAGCTTTCTTT. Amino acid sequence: CASSPTQGGTEAFF.

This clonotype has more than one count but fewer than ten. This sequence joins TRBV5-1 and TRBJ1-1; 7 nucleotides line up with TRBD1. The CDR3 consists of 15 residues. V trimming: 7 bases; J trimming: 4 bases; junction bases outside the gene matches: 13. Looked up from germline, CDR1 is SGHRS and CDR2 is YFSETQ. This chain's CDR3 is CASGLTGQTGTEAFF. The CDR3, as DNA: TGCGCCAGCGGTTTAACGGGACAGACGGGCACTGAAGCTTTCTTT.

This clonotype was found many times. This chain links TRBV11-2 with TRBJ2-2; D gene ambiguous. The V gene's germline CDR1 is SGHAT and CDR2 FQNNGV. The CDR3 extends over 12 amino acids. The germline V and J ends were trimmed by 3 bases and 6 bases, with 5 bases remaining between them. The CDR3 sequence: CASSFSSGELFF. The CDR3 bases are TGTGCCAGCAGCTTCTCGTCCGGGGAGCTGTTTTTT.

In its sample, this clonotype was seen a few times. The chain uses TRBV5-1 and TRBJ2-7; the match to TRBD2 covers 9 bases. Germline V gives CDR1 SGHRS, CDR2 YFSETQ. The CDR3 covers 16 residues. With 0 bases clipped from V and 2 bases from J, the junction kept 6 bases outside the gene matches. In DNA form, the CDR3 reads TGCGCCAGCAGCTTGGAGCCGGGACTAGCCGCCTACGAGCAGTACTTC. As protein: CASSLEPGLAAYEQYF. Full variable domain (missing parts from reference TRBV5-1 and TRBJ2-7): KAGVTQTPRYLIKTRGQQVTLSCSPISGHRSVSWYQQTPGQGLQFLFEYFSETQRNKGNFPGRFSGRQFSNSRSEMNVSTLELGDSALYLCASSLEPGLAAYEQYFGPGTRLTVT.

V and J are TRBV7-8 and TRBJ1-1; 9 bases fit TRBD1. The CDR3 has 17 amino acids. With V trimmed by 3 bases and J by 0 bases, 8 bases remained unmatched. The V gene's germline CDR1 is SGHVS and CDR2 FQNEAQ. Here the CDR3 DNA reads TGTGCCAGCAGCTTCTCGGGACAGGGTGCCATGAACACTGAAGCTTTCTTT. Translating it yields CASSFSGQGAMNTEAFF.

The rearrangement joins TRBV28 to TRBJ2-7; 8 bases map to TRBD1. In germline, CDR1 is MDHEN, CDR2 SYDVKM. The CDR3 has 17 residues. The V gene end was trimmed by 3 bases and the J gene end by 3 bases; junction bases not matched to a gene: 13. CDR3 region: CASSFSHFGDRIYEQYF. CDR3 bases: TGTGCCAGCAGTTTTAGTCATTTCGGGGACAGGATCTACGAGCAGTACTTC.

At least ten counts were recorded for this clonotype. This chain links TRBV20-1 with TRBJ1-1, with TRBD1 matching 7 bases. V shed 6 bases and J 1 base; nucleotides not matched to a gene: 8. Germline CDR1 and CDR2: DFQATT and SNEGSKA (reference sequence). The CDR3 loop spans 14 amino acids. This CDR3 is CSAINRQGNTEAFF. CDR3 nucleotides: TGCAGTGCCATCAACCGACAGGGGAACACTGAAGCTTTCTTT.

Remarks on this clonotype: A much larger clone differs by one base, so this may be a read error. Here the CDR3 reads CASGTGAYEQYF. DNA for the CDR3: TGTGCCAGCGGGACAGGGGCCTACGAGCAGTACTTC. V is TRBV27 and J is TRBJ2-7, with 10 bases that match TRBD1. The CDR3 loop spans 12 amino acids. J lost 2 bases, V lost 8 bases, and 0 bases had no gene match. The germline V gene encodes CDR1 MNHEY and CDR2 SMNVEV (reference sequence).

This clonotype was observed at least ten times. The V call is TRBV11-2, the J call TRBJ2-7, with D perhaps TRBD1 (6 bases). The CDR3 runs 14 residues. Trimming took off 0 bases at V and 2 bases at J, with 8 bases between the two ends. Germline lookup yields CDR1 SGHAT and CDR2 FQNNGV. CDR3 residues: CASSLEGGPYEQYF. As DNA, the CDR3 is TGTGCCAGCAGCTTAGAAGGGGGACCCTACGAGCAGTACTTC.